The 9 T cell receptor beta chains below were found in one sample sequenced in a study of PD-1 blockade in classical Hodgkin lymphoma. Every patient experienced relapse after autologous stem cell transplantation, and brentuximab vedotin exposure varied. The protocol was immunoSEQ multiplex PCR, while the TCRdb copy is restricted to in-frame clones and leaves out a portion. Of approximately 90,000 clones listed, around 90% are singletons. The input for sequencing was peripheral blood mononuclear cells (PBMCs), taken before the second cycle of nivolumab. Receptors were obtained from a human donor with classical Hodgkin lymphoma.

V is TRBV5-1 and J is TRBJ1-5, with 9 bases matching TRBD1. The V and J ends lost 4 bases and 5 bases, in that order; junction bases with no gene match: 4. The V gene's germline CDR1 is SGHRS and CDR2 YFSETQ. The CDR3 totals 14 residues. The CDR3 DNA reads as TGCGCCAGCAGCCCCGGGACAGGGTATCAGCCCCAGCATTTT. Protein sequence: CASSPGTGYQPQHF.

V gene TRBV10-3 combines with J gene TRBJ2-3; D ambiguous. Trimming stripped 3 bases from V and 1 base from J, with 8 bases between. Germline V gene lookup returns CDR1 ENHRY and CDR2 SYGVKD. CDR3 size: 14 residues. Here the CDR3 reads CAISDPRRTDTQYF. DNA of the CDR3: TGTGCCATCAGTGATCCCAGACGCACAGATACGCAGTATTTT.

The V and J genes are TRBV27 and TRBJ1-4, with D perhaps matching TRBD1 (5 bases). The length of the CDR3 is 15 residues. The V and J ends lost 7 bases and 8 bases respectively, with 20 bases between them. Germline V gene data show CDR1 as MNHEY and CDR2 as SMNVEV (reference sequence). The CDR3 DNA reads as TGTGCCAGCACCCGTAGGGGACGCCCGGGGGAAAAACTGTTTTTT. Amino acids: CASTRRGRPGEKLFF. Full variable domain (remainder filled in from reference TRBV27 and TRBJ1-4): EAQVTQNPRYLITVTGKKLTVTCSQNMNHEYMSWYRQDPGLGLRQIYYSMNVEVTDKGDVPEGYKVSRKEKRNFPLILESPSPNQTSLYFCASTRRGRPGEKLFFGSGTQLSVL.

This rearrangement joins TRBV27 to TRBJ2-6, with unresolved D. CDR1 and CDR2 (germline): MNHEY, SMNVEV (reference sequence). The CDR3 totals 17 residues. Trimming removed 1 base at V and 2 bases at J, with 12 bases between. The DNA for the CDR3 is TGTGCCAGCAGTTTATGGCTCCCGACCACTGGGGCCAACGTCCTGACTTTC. The encoded protein is CASSLWLPTTGANVLTF.

In its sample, this clone was seen a few times. The rearrangement joins TRBV9 to TRBJ2-7; a possible D gene is TRBD1 (6 bases). V dropped 4 bases and J dropped 3 bases, with 17 bases sitting between them. The V gene's germline CDR1 is SGDLS and CDR2 YYNGEE. CDR3 size: 15 residues. This CDR3 reads CASSPTDRPNYEQYF. Written as DNA, the CDR3 is TGTGCCAGCAGCCCTACCGACAGGCCCAACTACGAGCAGTACTTC.

The rearrangement uses TRBV9 and TRBJ2-5, with TRBD2 as a possible D gene (6 bases). The CDR3 has 15 residues. The germline gives CDR1 SGDLS, CDR2 YYNGEE. Trimming removed 2 bases from V and 2 bases from J, with 13 bases in between. For the CDR3, the DNA is TGTGCCAGCAGCGTGGAGGGTGAGGGACAAGAGACCCAGTACTTC. Residues: CASSVEGEGQETQYF.

This clone appeared once. V gene TRBV7-9 combines with J gene TRBJ2-2, with D perhaps assigned TRBD1 or TRBD2 (5 bases each). Trimming cost V 11 bases and J 2 bases, with 12 bases left between them. Germline V gene lookup returns CDR1 SEHNR and CDR2 FQNEAQ (reference sequence). The CDR3 is 13 amino acids. The CDR3 is CARGRDNTGELFF. In DNA, the CDR3 is TGTGCCCGCGGCAGGGACAACACCGGGGAGCTGTTTTTT.

The chain uses TRBV27 and TRBJ2-7; unclear D gene. The CDR3 is made up of 15 amino acids. The germline CDR1 and CDR2 sequences are MNHEY and SMNVEV (reference sequence). V lost 2 bases and J lost 0, with 11 bases in between. CDR3 in amino acids: CASSLTVWASYEQYF. The CDR3 coding sequence is TGTGCCAGCAGTTTAACGGTCTGGGCCTCCTACGAGCAGTACTTC.

A few counts support this clone. The chain links TRBV19 to TRBJ2-3; 8 nucleotides match TRBD2. V shed 11 bases and J 6 bases; nucleotides not matched to a gene: 13. From germline, CDR1 is LNHDA and CDR2 SQIVND (reference sequence). This CDR3 region has 14 residues. CDR3 protein: CAVGAGVSIDTQYF. DNA of the CDR3: TGTGCCGTCGGAGCGGGAGTGAGCATTGATACGCAGTATTTT.